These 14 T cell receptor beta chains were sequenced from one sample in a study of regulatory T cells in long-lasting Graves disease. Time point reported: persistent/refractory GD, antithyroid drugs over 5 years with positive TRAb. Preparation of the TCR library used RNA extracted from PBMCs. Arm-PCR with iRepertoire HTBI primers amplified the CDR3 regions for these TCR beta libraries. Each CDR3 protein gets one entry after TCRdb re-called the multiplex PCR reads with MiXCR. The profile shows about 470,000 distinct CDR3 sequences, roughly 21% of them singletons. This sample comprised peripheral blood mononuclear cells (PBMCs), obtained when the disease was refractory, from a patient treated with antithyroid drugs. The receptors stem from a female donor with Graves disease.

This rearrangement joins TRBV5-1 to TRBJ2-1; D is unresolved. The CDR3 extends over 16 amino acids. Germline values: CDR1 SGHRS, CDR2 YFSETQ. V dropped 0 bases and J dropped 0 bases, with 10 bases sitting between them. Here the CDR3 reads CASSLVLSSSYNEQFF. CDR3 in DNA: TGCGCCAGCAGCTTGGTTCTATCAAGCTCCTACAATGAGCAGTTCTTC.

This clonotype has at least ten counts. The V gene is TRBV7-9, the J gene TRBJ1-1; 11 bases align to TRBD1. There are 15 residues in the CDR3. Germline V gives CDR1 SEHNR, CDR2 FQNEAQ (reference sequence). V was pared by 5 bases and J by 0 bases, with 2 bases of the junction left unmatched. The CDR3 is CASSLDRGLNTEAFF. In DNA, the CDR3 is TGTGCCAGCAGCCTGGACAGGGGGCTGAACACTGAAGCTTTCTTT.

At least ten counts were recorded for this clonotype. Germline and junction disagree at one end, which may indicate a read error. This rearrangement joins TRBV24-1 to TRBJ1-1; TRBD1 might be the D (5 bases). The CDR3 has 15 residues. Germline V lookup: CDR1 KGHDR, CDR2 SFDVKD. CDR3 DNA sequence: TGTGCCACCAGTGACCCTTCCCTTCCCGGGGCTGAGGCTTTCTTT. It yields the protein CATSDPSLPGAEAFF.

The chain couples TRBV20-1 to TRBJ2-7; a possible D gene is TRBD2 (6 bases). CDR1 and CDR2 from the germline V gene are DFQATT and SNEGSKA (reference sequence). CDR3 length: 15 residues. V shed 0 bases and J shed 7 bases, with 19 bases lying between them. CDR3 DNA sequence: TGCAGTGCTAGAGATGTGGGGTTATGGGGGGTGGAGCAGTACTTC. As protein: CSARDVGLWGVEQYF.

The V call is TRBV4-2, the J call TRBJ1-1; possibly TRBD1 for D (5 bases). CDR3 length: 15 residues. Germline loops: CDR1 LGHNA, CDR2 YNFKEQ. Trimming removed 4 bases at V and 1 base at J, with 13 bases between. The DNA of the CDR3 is TGTGCCAGCAGCCTAACCGGGACGTGGAACACTGAAGCTTTCTTT. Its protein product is CASSLTGTWNTEAFF.

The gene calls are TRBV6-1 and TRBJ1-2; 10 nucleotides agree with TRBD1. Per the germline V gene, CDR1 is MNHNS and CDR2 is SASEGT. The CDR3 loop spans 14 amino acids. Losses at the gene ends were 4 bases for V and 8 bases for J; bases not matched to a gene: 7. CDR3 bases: TGTGCCAGCAGTGCCTCCGGGACAGGGGAAGGCTACACCTTC. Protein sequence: CASSASGTGEGYTF.

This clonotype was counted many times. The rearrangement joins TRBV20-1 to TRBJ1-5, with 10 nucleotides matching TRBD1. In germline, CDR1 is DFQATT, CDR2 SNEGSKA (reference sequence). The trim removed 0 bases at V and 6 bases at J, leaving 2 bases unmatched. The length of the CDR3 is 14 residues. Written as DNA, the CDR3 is TGCAGTGCTAGAGACGGACAGGGGGGTCAGCCCCAGCATTTT. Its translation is CSARDGQGGQPQHF.

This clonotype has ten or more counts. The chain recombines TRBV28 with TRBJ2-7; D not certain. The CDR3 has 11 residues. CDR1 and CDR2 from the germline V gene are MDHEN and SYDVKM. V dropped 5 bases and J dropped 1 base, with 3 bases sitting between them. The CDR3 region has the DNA TGTGCCAGCAGTACTTCCTACGAGCAGTACTTC. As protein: CASSTSYEQYF.

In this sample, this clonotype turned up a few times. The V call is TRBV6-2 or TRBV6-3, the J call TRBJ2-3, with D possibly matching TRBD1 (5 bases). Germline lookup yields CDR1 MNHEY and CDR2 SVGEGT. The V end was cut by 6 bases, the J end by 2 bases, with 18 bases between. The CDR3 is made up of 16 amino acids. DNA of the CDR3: TGTGCCAGCAGGGTCAATAGGGCAGGGCCCACAGATACGCAGTATTTT. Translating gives CASRVNRAGPTDTQYF.

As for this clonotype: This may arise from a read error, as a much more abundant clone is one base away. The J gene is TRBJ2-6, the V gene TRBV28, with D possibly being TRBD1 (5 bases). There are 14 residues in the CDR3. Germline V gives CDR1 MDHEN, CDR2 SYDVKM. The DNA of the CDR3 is TGTGTCAGCCTTAGACAGTCTGGGGCCAACGTCCTGACTTTC. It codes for CVSLRQSGANVLTF. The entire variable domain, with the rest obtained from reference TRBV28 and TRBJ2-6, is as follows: DVKVTQSSRYLVKRTGEKVFLECVQDMDHENMFWYRQDPGLGLRLIYFSYDVKMKEKGDIPEGYSVSREKKERFSLILESASTNQTSMYLCVSLRQSGANVLTFGAGSRLTVL.

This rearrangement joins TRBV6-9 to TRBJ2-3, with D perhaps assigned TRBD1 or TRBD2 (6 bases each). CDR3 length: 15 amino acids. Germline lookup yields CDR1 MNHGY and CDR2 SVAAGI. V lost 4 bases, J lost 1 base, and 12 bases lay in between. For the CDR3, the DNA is TGTGCCAGCAGTTTACCGGGGGCTCGCACAGATACGCAGTATTTT. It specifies CASSLPGARTDTQYF.

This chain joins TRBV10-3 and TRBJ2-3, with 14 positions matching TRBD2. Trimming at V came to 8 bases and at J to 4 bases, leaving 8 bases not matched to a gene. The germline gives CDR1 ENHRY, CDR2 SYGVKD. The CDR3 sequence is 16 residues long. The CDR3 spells CAIGPTSGGASDTQYF. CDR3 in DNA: TGTGCCATCGGCCCGACTAGCGGGGGGGCCTCAGATACGCAGTATTTT.

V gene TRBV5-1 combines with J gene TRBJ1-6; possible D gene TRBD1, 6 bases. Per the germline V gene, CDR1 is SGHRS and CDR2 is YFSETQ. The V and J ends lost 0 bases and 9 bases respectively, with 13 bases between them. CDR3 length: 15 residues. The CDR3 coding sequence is TGCGCCAGCAGCTTGGGGGGGGGGGCGTTTTCACCCCTCCACTTT. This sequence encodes CASSLGGGAFSPLHF.

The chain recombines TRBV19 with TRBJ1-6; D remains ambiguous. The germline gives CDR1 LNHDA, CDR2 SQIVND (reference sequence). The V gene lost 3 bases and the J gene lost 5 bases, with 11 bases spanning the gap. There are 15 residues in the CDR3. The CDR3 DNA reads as TGTGCCAGTAGTATCGGCAGCTTGAATAATTCACCCCTCCACTTT. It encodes CASSIGSLNNSPLHF.